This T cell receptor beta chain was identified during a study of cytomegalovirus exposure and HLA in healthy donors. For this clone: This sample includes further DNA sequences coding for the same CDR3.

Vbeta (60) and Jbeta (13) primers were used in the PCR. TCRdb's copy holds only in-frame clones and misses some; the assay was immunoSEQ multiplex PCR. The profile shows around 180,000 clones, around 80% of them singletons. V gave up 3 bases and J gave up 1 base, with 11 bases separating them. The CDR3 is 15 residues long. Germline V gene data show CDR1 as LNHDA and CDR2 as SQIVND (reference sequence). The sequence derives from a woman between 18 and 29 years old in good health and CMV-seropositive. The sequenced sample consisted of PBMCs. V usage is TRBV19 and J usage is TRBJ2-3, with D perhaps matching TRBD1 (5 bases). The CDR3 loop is CASSIRQGGTDTQYF. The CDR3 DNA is TGTGCCAGTAGTATTCGCCAGGGTGGCACAGATACGCAGTATTTT.